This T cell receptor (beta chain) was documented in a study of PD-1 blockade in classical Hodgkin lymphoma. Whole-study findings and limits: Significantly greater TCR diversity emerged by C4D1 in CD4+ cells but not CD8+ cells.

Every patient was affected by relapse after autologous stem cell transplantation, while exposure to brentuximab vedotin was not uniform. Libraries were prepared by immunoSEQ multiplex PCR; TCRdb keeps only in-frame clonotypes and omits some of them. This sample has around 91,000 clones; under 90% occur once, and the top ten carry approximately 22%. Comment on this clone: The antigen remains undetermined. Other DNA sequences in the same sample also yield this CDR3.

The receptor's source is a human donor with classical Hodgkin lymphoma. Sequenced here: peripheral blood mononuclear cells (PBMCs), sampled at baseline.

CDR3 DNA sequence: TGCGCCAGCAGCCCCGGGGCTGCAACTAATGAAAAACTGTTTTTT. This gives the protein CASSPGAATNEKLFF. This chain connects TRBV5-1 to TRBJ1-4, with D possibly TRBD1 on 5 matching bases. The CDR3 consists of 15 residues. Germline V gene lookup returns CDR1 SGHRS and CDR2 YFSETQ. The ends were cut back, 4 bases at V and 0 bases at J, with 10 bases in the middle.